This TCR beta chain was sequenced during a study of blood T cell repertoires in COVID-19. Overall study context: T cells, B-cell-depleted T cells, or PBMCs supplied cDNA or gDNA.

Only in-frame clones appear in the TCRdb table, and some are missing; sequencing was by immunoSEQ multiplex PCR. This table holds some 180,000 clones, 82% found once. The CDR3 is 13 residues long. Trimming stripped 1 base from V and 2 bases from J, with 6 bases between. Germline lookup yields CDR1 SGHVS and CDR2 FQNEAQ. Participants spanned ages about 18 to 100 years and resided in about 24 US areas. This sequence joins TRBV7-8 and TRBJ2-7; D unclear. Sequenced material: PBMCs or T cells enriched from blood (not recorded which). The source is a woman in her sixties or seventies with acute COVID-19. The CDR3 DNA sequence: TGTGCCAGCAGCTTAGAGAGGCCCTACGAGCAGTACGTC. Protein sequence: CASSLERPYEQYV.